Described below is a single T cell receptor beta chain sequence and its context. The antigen remains unidentified. With 4 bases removed from V and 4 bases from J, the gap between germline ends came to 11 bases. Germline V gives CDR1 PRHDT, CDR2 FYEKMQ (reference sequence). The CDR3 is 14 residues long. The data were obtained in a study of PD-1 blockade in classical Hodgkin lymphoma. General observations from the study: By C4D1, CD4+ diversity increased significantly, especially in complete responders.

Indicated time point: cycle 4 day 1 (C4D1), after less than 7 weeks of nivolumab. In every patient, relapse followed autologous stem cell transplantation, while exposure to brentuximab vedotin differed. Assay used: immunoSEQ multiplex PCR; TCRdb lists only in-frame clones, some missing. The table shows 90,000 to 140,000 clones, with roughly nine tenths occurring only once. The TCR sequence derives from a human donor with classical Hodgkin lymphoma. Source: peripheral blood mononuclear cells (PBMCs), taken before the fourth cycle of nivolumab. The V gene is TRBV13, the J gene TRBJ1-3, with D maybe TRBD1 (6 bases). CDR3 DNA sequence: TGTGCCAGCAGCTCCCGACAGGTCGGAAACACCATATATTTT. Its translation is CASSSRQVGNTIYF.